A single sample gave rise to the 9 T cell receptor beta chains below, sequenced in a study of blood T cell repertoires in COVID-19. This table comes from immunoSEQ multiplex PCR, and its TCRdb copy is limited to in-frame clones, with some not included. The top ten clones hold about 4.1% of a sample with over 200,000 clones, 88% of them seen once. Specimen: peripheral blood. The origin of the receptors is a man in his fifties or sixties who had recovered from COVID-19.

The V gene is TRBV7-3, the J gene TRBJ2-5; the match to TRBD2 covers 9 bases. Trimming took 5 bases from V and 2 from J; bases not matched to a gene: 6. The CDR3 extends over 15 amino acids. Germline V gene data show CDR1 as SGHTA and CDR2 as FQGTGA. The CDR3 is CASSPNSGGQETQYF. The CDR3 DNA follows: TGTGCCAGCAGCCCGAATAGCGGGGGACAAGAGACCCAGTACTTC. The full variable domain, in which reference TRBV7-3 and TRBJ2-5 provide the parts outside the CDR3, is GAGVSQTPSNKVTEKGKYVELRCDPISGHTALYWYRQSLGQGPEFLIYFQGTGAADDSGLPNDRFFAVRPEGSVSTLKIQRTERGDSAVYLCASSPNSGGQETQYFGPGTRLLVL.

DNA of the CDR3: TGTGCCAGCAGCCCTGGACAGGGCTCTGGAGAGCAGTACTTC. Amino acids: CASSPGQGSGEQYF. V gene TRBV5-4 combines with J gene TRBJ2-7, with TRBD1 matching 8 bases. The CDR3 is made up of 14 amino acids. Germline V gene lookup returns CDR1 SGHNT and CDR2 YYREEE (reference sequence). The junction had 10 bases not matched to a gene; V was cut back by 4 bases and J by 7 bases.

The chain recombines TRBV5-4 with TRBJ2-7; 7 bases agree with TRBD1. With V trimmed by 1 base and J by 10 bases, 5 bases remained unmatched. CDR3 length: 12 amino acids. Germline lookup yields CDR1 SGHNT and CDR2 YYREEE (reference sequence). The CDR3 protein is CASSLNRDSQYF. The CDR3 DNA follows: TGTGCCAGCAGCTTGAACCGGGACAGTCAGTACTTC.

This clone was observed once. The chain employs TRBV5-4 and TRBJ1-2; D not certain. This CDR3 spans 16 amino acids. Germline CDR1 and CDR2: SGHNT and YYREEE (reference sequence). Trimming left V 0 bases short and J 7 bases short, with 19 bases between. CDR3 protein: CASSLEGTRREGGYTF. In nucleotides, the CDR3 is TGTGCCAGCAGCTTGGAGGGTACTAGGAGGGAAGGTGGCTACACCTTC.

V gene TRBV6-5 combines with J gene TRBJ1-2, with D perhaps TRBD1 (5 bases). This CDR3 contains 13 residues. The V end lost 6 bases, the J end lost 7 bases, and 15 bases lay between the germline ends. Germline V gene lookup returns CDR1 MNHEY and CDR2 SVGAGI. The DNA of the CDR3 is TGTGCCAGCAGCCTCAGGGAGGGCGGTGGCTACACCTTC. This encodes CASSLREGGGYTF.

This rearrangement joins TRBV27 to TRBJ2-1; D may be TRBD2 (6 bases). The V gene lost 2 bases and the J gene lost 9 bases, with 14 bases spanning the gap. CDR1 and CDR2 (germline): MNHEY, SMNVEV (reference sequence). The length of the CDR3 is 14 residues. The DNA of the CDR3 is TGTGCCAGCAGTTTAGTAGCGGCGTCACCTGAGCAGTTCTTC. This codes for CASSLVAASPEQFF.

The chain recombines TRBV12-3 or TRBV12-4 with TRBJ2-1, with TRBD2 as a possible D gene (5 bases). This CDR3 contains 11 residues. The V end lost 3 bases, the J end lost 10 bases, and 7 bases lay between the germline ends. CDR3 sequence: CASSLRLEQFF. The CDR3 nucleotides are TGTGCCAGCAGTTTGCGACTAGAGCAGTTCTTC.

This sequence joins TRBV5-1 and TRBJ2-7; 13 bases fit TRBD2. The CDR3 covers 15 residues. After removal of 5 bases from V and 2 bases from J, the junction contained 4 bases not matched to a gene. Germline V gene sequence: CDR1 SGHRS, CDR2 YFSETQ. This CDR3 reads CASRLTSGGAYEQYF. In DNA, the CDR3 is TGCGCCAGCAGACTTACTAGCGGGGGGGCCTACGAGCAGTACTTC. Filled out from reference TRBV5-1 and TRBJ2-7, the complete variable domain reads KAGVTQTPRYLIKTRGQQVTLSCSPISGHRSVSWYQQTPGQGLQFLFEYFSETQRNKGNFPGRFSGRQFSNSRSEMNVSTLELGDSALYLCASRLTSGGAYEQYFGPGTRLTVT.

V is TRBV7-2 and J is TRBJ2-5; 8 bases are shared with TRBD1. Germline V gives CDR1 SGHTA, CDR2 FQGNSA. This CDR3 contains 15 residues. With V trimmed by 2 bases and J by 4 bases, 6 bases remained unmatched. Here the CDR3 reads CASSLWTGKRETQYF. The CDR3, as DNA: TGTGCCAGCAGCTTATGGACAGGGAAACGAGAGACCCAGTACTTC.